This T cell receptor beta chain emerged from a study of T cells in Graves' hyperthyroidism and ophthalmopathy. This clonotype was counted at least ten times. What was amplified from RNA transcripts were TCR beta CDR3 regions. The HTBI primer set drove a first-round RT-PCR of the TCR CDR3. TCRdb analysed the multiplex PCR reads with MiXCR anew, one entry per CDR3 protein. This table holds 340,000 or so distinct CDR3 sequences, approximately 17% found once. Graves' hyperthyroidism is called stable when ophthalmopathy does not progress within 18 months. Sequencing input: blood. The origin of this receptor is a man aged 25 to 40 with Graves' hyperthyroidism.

As DNA, the CDR3 is TGTGCCAGCACTCTGGACAGGGGGCCCTTTGGAGCTTTCTTT. This sequence encodes CASTLDRGPFGAFF. The genes are TRBV6-1 and TRBJ1-1; 11 nucleotides align to TRBD1. This CDR3 spans 14 amino acids. V was pared by 7 bases and J by 10 bases, with 11 bases of the junction left unmatched. CDR1 and CDR2 (germline): MNHNS, SASEGT.